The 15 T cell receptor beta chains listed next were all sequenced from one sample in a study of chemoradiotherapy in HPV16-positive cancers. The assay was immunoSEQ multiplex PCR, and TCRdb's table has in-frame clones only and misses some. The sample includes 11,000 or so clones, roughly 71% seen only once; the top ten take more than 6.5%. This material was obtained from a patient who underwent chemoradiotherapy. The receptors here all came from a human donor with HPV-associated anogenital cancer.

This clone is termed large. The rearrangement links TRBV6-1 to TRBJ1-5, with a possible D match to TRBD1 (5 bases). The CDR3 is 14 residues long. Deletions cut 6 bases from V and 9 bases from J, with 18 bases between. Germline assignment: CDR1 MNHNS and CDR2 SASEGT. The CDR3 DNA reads TGTGCCAGCAGAGAAAGACAGCGGATGAGGCCCCAGCATTTT. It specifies CASRERQRMRPQHF.

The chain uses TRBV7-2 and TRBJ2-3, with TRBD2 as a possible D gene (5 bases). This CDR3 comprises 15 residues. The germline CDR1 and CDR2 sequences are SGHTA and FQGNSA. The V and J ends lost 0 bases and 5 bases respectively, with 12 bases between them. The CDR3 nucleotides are TGTGCCAGCAGCTTAGCTTTATCCCGGGGAGATACGCAGTATTTT. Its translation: CASSLALSRGDTQYF.

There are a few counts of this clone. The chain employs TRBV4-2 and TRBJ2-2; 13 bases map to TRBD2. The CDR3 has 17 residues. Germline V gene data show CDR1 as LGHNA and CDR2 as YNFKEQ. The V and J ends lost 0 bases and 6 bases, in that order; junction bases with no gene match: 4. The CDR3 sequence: CASSQDRGLAGAGELFF. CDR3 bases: TGTGCCAGCAGCCAAGATCGTGGACTAGCGGGAGCCGGGGAGCTGTTTTTT.

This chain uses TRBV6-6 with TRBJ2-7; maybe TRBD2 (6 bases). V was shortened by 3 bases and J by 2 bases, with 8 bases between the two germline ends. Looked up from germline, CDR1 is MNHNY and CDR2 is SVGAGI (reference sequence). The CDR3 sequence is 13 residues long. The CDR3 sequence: CASSYSGAYEQYF. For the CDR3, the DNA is TGTGCCAGCAGTTATAGCGGCGCCTACGAGCAGTACTTC.

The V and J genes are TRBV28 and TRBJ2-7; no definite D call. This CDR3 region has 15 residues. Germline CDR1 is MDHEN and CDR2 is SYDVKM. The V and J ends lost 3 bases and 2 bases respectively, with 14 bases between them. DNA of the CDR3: TGTGCCAGCAGTTTTCGGCCCCTCTCAACCTACGAGCAGTACTTC. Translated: CASSFRPLSTYEQYF.

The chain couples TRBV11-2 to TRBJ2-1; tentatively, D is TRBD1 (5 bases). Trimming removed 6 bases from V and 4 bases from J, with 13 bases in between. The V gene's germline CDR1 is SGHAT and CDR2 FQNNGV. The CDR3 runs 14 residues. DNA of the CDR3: TGTGCCAGCAGTCGCGTCAGGGTGTACAATGAGCAGTTCTTC. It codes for CASSRVRVYNEQFF.

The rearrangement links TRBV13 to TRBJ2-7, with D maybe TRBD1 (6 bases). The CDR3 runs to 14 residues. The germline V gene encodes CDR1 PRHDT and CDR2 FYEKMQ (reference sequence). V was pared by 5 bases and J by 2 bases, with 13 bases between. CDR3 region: CASSPWAGAYEQYF. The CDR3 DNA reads TGTGCCAGCAGCCCCTGGGCAGGGGCCTACGAGCAGTACTTC.

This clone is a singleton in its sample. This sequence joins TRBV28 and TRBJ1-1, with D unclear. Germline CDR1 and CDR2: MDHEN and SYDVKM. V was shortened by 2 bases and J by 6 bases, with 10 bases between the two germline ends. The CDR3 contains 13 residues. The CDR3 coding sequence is TGTGCCAGCAGTTTACTTTCTGTAGCTGAAGCTTTCTTT. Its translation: CASSLLSVAEAFF.

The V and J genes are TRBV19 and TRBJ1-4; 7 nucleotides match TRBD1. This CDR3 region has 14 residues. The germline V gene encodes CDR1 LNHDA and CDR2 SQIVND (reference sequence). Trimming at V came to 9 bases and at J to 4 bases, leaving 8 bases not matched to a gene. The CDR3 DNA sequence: TGTGCCAGCAAAACGGGACAGATTAATGAAAAACTGTTTTTT. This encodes CASKTGQINEKLFF.

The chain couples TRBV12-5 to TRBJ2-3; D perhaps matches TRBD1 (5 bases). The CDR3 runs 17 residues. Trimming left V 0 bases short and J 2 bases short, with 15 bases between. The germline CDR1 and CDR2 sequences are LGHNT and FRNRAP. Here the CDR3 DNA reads TGTGCTAGTGGTTTGGTTCGAGACAGATACTACACAGATACGCAGTATTTT. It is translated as CASGLVRDRYYTDTQYF. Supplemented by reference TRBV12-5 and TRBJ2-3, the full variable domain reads DARVTQTPRHKVTEMGQEVTMRCQPILGHNTVFWYRQTMMQGLELLAYFRNRAPLDDSGMPKDRFSAEMPDATLATLKIQPSEPRDSAVYFCASGLVRDRYYTDTQYFGPGTRLTVL.

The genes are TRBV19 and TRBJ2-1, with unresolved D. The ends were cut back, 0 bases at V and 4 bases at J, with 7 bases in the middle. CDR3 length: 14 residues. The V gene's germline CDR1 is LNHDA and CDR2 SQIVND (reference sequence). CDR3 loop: CASSIDVSYNEQFF. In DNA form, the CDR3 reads TGTGCCAGTAGTATAGACGTCAGTTACAATGAGCAGTTCTTC.

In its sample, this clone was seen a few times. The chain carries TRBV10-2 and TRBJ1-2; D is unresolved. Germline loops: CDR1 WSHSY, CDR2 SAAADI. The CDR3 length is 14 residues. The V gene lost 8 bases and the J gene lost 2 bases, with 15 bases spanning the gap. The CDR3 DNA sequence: TGCGCCAGCCAGGACGCCCGTAGGAACTATGGCTACACCTTC. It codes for CASQDARRNYGYTF.

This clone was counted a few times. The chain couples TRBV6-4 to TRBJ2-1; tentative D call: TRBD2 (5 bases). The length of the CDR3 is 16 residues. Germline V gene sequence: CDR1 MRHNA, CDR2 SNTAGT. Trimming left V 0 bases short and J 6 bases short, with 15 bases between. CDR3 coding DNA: TGTGCCAGCAGTGACTCGTCTAGCTCACCTAGCAATGAGCAGTTCTTC. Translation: CASSDSSSSPSNEQFF.

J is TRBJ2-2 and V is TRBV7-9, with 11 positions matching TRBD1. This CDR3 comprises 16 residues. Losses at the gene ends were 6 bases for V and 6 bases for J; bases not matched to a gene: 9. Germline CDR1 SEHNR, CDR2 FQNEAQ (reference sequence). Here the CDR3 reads CASRRTGGGAAGELFF. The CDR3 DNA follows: TGTGCCAGCAGACGGACAGGGGGCGGTGCGGCCGGGGAGCTGTTTTTT.

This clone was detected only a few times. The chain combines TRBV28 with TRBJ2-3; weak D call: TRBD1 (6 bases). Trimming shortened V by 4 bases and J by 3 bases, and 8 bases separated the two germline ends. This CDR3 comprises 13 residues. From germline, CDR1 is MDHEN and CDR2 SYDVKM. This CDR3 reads CASSWTVTDTQYF. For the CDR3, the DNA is TGTGCCAGCAGTTGGACAGTGACAGATACGCAGTATTTT.